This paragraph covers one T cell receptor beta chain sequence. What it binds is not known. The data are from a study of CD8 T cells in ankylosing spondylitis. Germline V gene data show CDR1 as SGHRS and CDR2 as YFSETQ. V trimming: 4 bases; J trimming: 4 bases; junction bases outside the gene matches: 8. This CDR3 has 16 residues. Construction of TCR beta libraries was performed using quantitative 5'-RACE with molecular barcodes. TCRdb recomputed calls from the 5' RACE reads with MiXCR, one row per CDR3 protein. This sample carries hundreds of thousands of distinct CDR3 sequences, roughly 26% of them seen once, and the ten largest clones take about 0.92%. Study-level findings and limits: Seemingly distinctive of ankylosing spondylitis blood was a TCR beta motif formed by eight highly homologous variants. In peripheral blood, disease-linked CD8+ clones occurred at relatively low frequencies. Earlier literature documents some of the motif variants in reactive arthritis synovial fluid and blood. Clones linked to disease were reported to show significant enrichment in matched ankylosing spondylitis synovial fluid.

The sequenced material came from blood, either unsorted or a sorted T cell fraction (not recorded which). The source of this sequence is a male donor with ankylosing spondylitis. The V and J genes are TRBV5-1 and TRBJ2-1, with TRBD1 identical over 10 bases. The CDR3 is CASSPTPGQGYNEQFF. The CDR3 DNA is TGCGCCAGCAGCCCCACACCGGGACAGGGGTACAATGAGCAGTTCTTC.